This T cell receptor beta chain was sequenced in a study of early T cells in non-severe SARS-CoV-2 infection (dated by TCRdb to 2020 to 2023). For the wider study: Because TCR sequencing was done on bulk RNA from unsorted whole blood, the alpha and beta chains could not be paired.

Results the study describes overall, beyond this receptor: VDJdb matching was skewed toward anti-spike CD8 responses and likely underestimated virus-specific expansions, missing private and CD4 specificities.

The CDR3 has 15 amino acids, counting the end cysteine and phenylalanine. The sequence is cut down to CDR3 DNA, 45 bases in frame from base 1. V loses 4 bases of germline sequence and J loses 9 bases, and the interval between the two ends is 19 bases. The germline V gene provides CDR1 SGDLS and CDR2 YYNGEE. This was a case-control study nested in a cohort of healthcare workers in London, UK, who had nasopharyngeal swab PCR tests and blood samples taken every week. Between 23 and 31 March 2020, the week of the UK lockdown, healthcare workers were enrolled and then followed up weekly for as long as 16 weeks. The library was obtained by 5' RACE. Sequencer: NextSeq 500. In the TCR library protocol, unique molecular identifiers were attached to individual cDNA molecules to correct for PCR bias and sequencing error. Both TCR alpha and beta chains were sequenced, and tight co-correlation was observed between alpha and beta sequence abundances in each sample. For the original study's pipeline: V gene, J gene and CDR3 annotation of TCR sequences was performed with Decombinator V4. Expanded TCRs were defined as changing significantly between any two time points under a Poisson model with p below 0.0001. TCR abundances were normalised to the total number of TCRs sequenced per sample and were expressed as counts per million. TRAV1-2 paired with TRAJ12, TRAJ20 or TRAJ33 defined MAIT TCRs, while TRAV10 paired with TRAJ18 defined iNKT TCRs. VDJdb, accessed 1 November 2021, was searched for CMV, EBV and SARS-CoV-2 annotated TCRs, excluding TCRs annotated for multiple antigens. TCRdb trimmed the raw reads at Q25, called clones with MiXCR and kept productive beta chains. Each CDR3 protein gets just one entry, which takes the most common genes and DNA from the rows behind it. TCRdb, not the authors, supplied the V and J calls. This sample has approximately 65,000 distinct CDR3 sequences in its table, and approximately 10% of those were observed once. The top ten clonotypes cover less than 3.5% of the sample.

This clonotype has just a few counts. What this receptor recognizes is not known. Per-nucleotide qualities are absent, and no much larger clonotype sits a single base away. This sequence originates from an adult who was a healthcare worker with PCR-confirmed SARS-CoV-2 infection or an uninfected control (not recorded which). The sequence links TRBV9 to TRBJ2-2; TRBD2 could be the D gene, as 7 bases match. The source was whole blood, collected at baseline. The CDR3 here reads CASSPFGGLNRELFF. The DNA sequence is given as TGTGCCAGCAGCCCATTCGGGGGGCTAAATAGGGAGCTGTTTTTT.